These T cell receptor beta chains were read from a single sample in a study of cytomegalovirus exposure and HLA in healthy donors. Assay: immunoSEQ multiplex PCR; the TCRdb copy retains only in-frame clones and omits some. The sample table sets out 150,000 or so clones. The specimen was PBMCs. Receptor source: a woman in her thirties or forties in good health and CMV-seropositive. The CDR3 runs from the conserved cysteine through the conserved F or W. Fields, in order: V gene, D gene, J gene, CDR3 protein, CDR3 DNA. D genes are given only for firm matches.

TRBV7-2	NA	TRBJ2-7	CASSLGGQGSYEQYF	TGTGCCAGCAGTTTGGGGGGGCAGGGGAGCTACGAGCAGTACTTC
TRBV28	NA	TRBJ1-1	CASSRVSTEAFF	TGTGCCAGCAGCAGGGTAAGCACTGAAGCTTTCTTT
TRBV5-1	NA	TRBJ2-7	CASSSGQYGDEQYF	TGCGCCAGCAGCTCTGGGCAGTATGGTGACGAGCAGTACTTC
TRBV10-3	TRBD2	TRBJ2-7	CAISAAGPTVSEQYF	TGTGCCATCAGTGCAGCGGGACCCACGGTTTCCGAGCAGTACTTC
TRBV6-4	TRBD2	TRBJ2-1	CASSVSGSSYNEQFF	TGTGCCAGCAGTGTGAGCGGGAGCTCCTACAATGAGCAGTTCTTC
TRBV5-4	TRBD2	TRBJ2-3	CASSLLAGGTDTQYF	TGTGCCAGCAGCCTTTTAGCGGGAGGCACAGATACGCAGTATTTT
TRBV27	NA	TRBJ1-4	CATRQKNEKLFF	TGTGCCACCCGACAGAAAAATGAAAAACTGTTTTTT
TRBV6-5	TRBD2	TRBJ2-2	CASSRLAVDTGELFF	TGTGCCAGCAGTCGACTAGCGGTTGACACCGGGGAGCTGTTTTTT
TRBV15	NA	TRBJ2-4	CATSRGRPGLGAKNIQYF	TGTGCCACCAGCAGAGGCCGTCCAGGTTTGGGAGCCAAAAACATTCAGTACTTC
TRBV7-3	NA	TRBJ2-2	CASSLSPSAGTGELFF	TGTGCCAGCAGCTTATCTCCTAGCGCGGGGACCGGGGAGCTGTTTTTT
TRBV6-5	TRBD2	TRBJ2-1	CASSYNQAGRYNEQFF	TGTGCCAGCAGTTACAATCAAGCGGGAAGATACAATGAGCAGTTCTTC
TRBV5-4	NA	TRBJ2-5	CASSLVGGETQYF	TGTGCCAGCAGCTTGGTAGGGGGAGAGACCCAGTACTTC
TRBV7-3	NA	TRBJ2-6	CASSLTSGVWANVLTF	TGTGCCAGCAGCTTAACGTCGGGGGTGTGGGCCAACGTCCTGACTTTC
TRBV2	TRBD1	TRBJ2-5	CASSESGQGGETQYF	TGTGCCAGCAGTGAATCGGGACAGGGAGGAGAGACCCAGTACTTC
TRBV16	TRBD1	TRBJ2-1	CASSQSERGQGEQFF	TGTGCCAGCAGCCAATCGGAAAGGGGGCAGGGTGAGCAGTTCTTC
TRBV2	TRBD1	TRBJ2-7	CASRPGTGAGEQYF	TGTGCCAGCAGGCCCGGGACAGGGGCGGGCGAGCAGTACTTC
TRBV6-5	NA	TRBJ2-2	CASSYLTGELFF	TGTGCCAGCAGTTACCTCACCGGGGAGCTGTTTTTT
TRBV7-8	NA	TRBJ1-2	CASSPTFAGFSGYTF	TGTGCCAGCAGCCCCACGTTCGCAGGGTTTAGTGGCTACACCTTC
TRBV7-8	NA	TRBJ2-5	CASSLASRWETQYF	TGTGCCAGCAGCTTAGCGTCCAGGTGGGAGACCCAGTACTTC
TRBV11-2	TRBD2	TRBJ2-1	CASSNPRTSGSNEEQFF	TGTGCCAGCAGCAACCCCAGGACTAGCGGGAGCAATGAGGAGCAGTTCTTC
TRBV19	NA	TRBJ1-2	CASSIGTWRGYTF	TGTGCCAGTAGTATAGGGACTTGGAGAGGCTACACCTTC
TRBV11-2	NA	TRBJ1-5	CASSLFSGSDQPQHF	TGTGCCAGCAGCTTGTTCTCAGGGTCGGATCAGCCCCAGCATTTT
TRBV2	TRBD2	TRBJ2-5	CANPRRGGYQETQYF	TGTGCCAATCCCCGGAGGGGAGGGTACCAAGAGACCCAGTACTTC
TRBV28	NA	TRBJ1-1	CASTPRDTEAFF	TGTGCCAGCACCCCCCGGGACACTGAAGCTTTCTTT
TRBV18	TRBD2	TRBJ2-7	CASSPLTSGTNSYEQYF	TGTGCCAGCTCACCATTGACTAGCGGGACGAACTCCTACGAGCAGTACTTC
TRBV19	NA	TRBJ2-3	CASNDLGGSTDTQYF	TGTGCCAGTAATGATTTGGGAGGTAGCACAGATACGCAGTATTTT
TRBV5-4	NA	TRBJ2-1	CASSLSSSYNEQFF	TGTGCCAGCAGCTTGTCCAGCTCCTACAATGAGCAGTTCTTC
TRBV7-7	NA	TRBJ2-5	CASSSRETQYF	TGTGCTAGCAGCTCTAGAGAGACCCAGTACTTC
TRBV10-3	TRBD2	TRBJ2-2	CAISRTSGRTTGELFF	TGTGCCATCAGTAGGACTAGCGGGAGAACCACCGGGGAGCTGTTTTTT
TRBV27	NA	TRBJ2-3	CASSLGASIYYTDTQYF	TGTGCCAGCAGTTTGGGGGCTTCCATATATTACACAGATACGCAGTATTTT
TRBV2	NA	TRBJ2-1	CASSGDNARGSDEQFF	TGTGCCAGCAGTGGGGACAATGCAAGAGGGTCGGATGAGCAGTTCTTC
TRBV5-6	TRBD2	TRBJ2-1	CASSPSGSGSDEQFF	TGTGCCAGCAGCCCTAGCGGGAGCGGTTCCGATGAGCAGTTCTTC